This is a list of T cell receptor beta chains from one sample in a study of spatial heterogeneity in lung cancer. A single record per CDR3 protein comes from TCRdb applying MiXCR to the 5' RACE reads. Here the sample spans 110,000 or so distinct CDR3 sequences, 10% to 11% being singletons. The specimen was PBMCs, collected at follow-up. The receptors stem from a female donor with early-stage non-small cell lung cancer. CDR3s include the opening cysteine and the closing phenylalanine or tryptophan. A D gene is named only where the DNA matches it firmly. Not all rows give a size; the values are once, few, many and, for expanded clones, a class.

>TRBJ1-4|once|.|TRBV7-6
TGTGCCAGCAGCCGGTGGGCTGAAAAACTGTTTTTT
CASSRWAEKLFF
>TRBJ2-5|.|TRBD1|TRBV7-7
TGTGCTAGCAGCAAACAGGGGAATGGAGAGACCCAGTACTTC
CASSKQGNGETQYF
>TRBJ1-2|.|.|TRBV2
TGTGCCAGCAGCGCAAGGTGGGGAAACTATGGCTACACCTTC
CASSARWGNYGYTF
>TRBJ2-3|many|TRBD2|TRBV20-1
TGCAGTGCTGTTCTAGCGGGAGCTTTCACAGATACGCAGTATTTT
CSAVLAGAFTDTQYF
>TRBJ2-5|many|TRBD1|TRBV6-5
TGTGCCAGCAGGACCGGGACAGGGCAAGAGACCCAGTACTTC
CASRTGTGQETQYF
>TRBJ2-7|.|.|TRBV28
TGTGCCAGCAGTTCCACCGGGGCCTCCTACGAGCAGTACTTC
CASSSTGASYEQYF
>TRBJ1-5|many|.|TRBV28
TGTGCCAGCAGGAAGGGTCAGGGATCCGAAAATCAGCCCCAGCATTTT
CASRKGQGSENQPQHF
>TRBJ2-7|.|.|TRBV28
TGTGCCACATTGCCAGGGGAATTTTCCGAGCAGTACTTC
CATLPGEFSEQYF
>TRBJ2-4|.|.|TRBV15
TGTGCCACCAGCAGAGATGGGGGAGTAGCCAAAAACATTCAGTACTTC
CATSRDGGVAKNIQYF
>TRBJ2-2|.|.|TRBV24-1
TGTGCCACCAGTGATTTCCCGGGGTCGGGAACCGGGGAGCTGTTTTTT
CATSDFPGSGTGELFF
>TRBJ2-5|.|.|TRBV14
TGTGCCAGCAGCCAACCTCCGCAGGGTTTACGAGAGACCCAGTACTTC
CASSQPPQGLRETQYF
>TRBJ2-1|.|.|TRBV5-4
TGTGCCAGCAGCCGAACAGGCGAGGGATACAATGAGCAGTTCTTC
CASSRTGEGYNEQFF
>TRBJ2-3|many|TRBD2|TRBV14
TGTGCCAGCAGCCAACTAGCGGGACTCGCAGATACGCAGTATTTT
CASSQLAGLADTQYF
>TRBJ1-6|few|.|TRBV7-2
TGTGCCAGCAGCTTAAAGGGGGGATCACCCCTCCACTTT
CASSLKGGSPLHF
>TRBJ1-1|few|.|TRBV12-3/TRBV12-4
TGTGCCAGCAGTTTACCCCCGAACACTGAAGCTTTCTTT
CASSLPPNTEAFF
>TRBJ2-1|.|TRBD2|TRBV28
TGTGCCAGCATTACGAGCGGGAGAACGGATGAGCAGTTCTTC
CASITSGRTDEQFF
>TRBJ2-2|few|.|TRBV12-3/TRBV12-4
TGTGCCAGCAGTCGAACAGGAGCAAGAGTCACCGGGGAGCTGTTTTTT
CASSRTGARVTGELFF
>TRBJ2-7|.|.|TRBV4-1
TGCGCCAGCAGCCTCCCTCCCGTTCGGCGGAACATTTACGAGCAGTACTTC
CASSLPPVRRNIYEQYF
>TRBJ2-7|.|TRBD2|TRBV11-2
TGTGCCAGCAGCTTCCAGGTGGGCCCGACTAGCGGGACTTCCTACGAGCAGTACTTC
CASSFQVGPTSGTSYEQYF
>TRBJ2-6|few|.|TRBV15
TGTGCCACCAGCCCCCGGGGGACTGGGGCCAACGTCCTGACTTTC
CATSPRGTGANVLTF
>TRBJ2-1|.|.|TRBV5-1
TGCGCCAGCAGCCCGTCCGGGGCGGACTACAATGAGCAGTTCTTC
CASSPSGADYNEQFF
>TRBJ2-3|few|.|TRBV10-3
TGTGCCATCAGTGTCGAGATTAGCGCTACCACAGATACGCAGTATTTT
CAISVEISATTDTQYF
>TRBJ2-1|.|.|TRBV7-9
TGTGCCAGCACTGCTCAACAGGGCTACAATGAGCAGTTCTTC
CASTAQQGYNEQFF
>TRBJ1-1|.|.|TRBV11-2
TGTGCCAGCAGCTTAGCGACAGCAACTGAAGCTTTCTTT
CASSLATATEAFF
>TRBJ2-1|many|.|TRBV3-1
TGTGCCAGCAGCCAAGAGGGCTCGACCTACAATGAGCAGTTCTTC
CASSQEGSTYNEQFF
>TRBJ1-4|.|.|TRBV27
TGTGCCAGCAGTTACCGGGAAAGAGATGAAAAACTGTTTTTT
CASSYRERDEKLFF
>TRBJ1-6|many|.|TRBV12-3/TRBV12-4
TGTGCCAGCAGTTCTGGGGCCACCCTCCACTTT
CASSSGATLHF
>TRBJ2-3|.|.|TRBV4-2
TGTGCCAGCAGCACCCCGGCTGGCAGTTTTGTAAATACGCAGTATTTT
CASSTPAGSFVNTQYF
>TRBJ1-4|.|.|TRBV29-1
TGCAGCGCGAGCGAGGGAAGTGAAAAACTGTTTTTT
CSASEGSEKLFF
>TRBJ2-2|many|TRBD2|TRBV3-1
TGTGCCAGCTCGCCTAGCGGGAGTTCCGGGGAGCTGTTTTTT
CASSPSGSSGELFF
>TRBJ2-5|few|.|TRBV27
TGTGCCAGCAGTCCGATAGATTCGGGTGGAGAGACCCAGTACTTC
CASSPIDSGGETQYF
>TRBJ2-5|.|TRBD2|TRBV12-3/TRBV12-4
TGTGCCAGCAGTTTACTGGTGACTAGCGCGGAGACCCAGTACTTC
CASSLLVTSAETQYF
>TRBJ2-2|.|.|TRBV3-1
TGTGCCAGCAGCCAAGAAAGGGCCAACACCGGGGAGCTGTTTTTT
CASSQERANTGELFF
>TRBJ2-1|few|TRBD2|TRBV12-3/TRBV12-4
TGTGCCAGCAGTGGGATAGCGGGAGTGGTCAATGAGCAGTTCTTC
CASSGIAGVVNEQFF
>TRBJ2-1|many|TRBD2|TRBV29-1
TGCAGCGTTGAGGGACTAGCGGGAGGCACCTACAATGAGCAGTTCTTC
CSVEGLAGGTYNEQFF
>TRBJ2-2|.|.|TRBV4-2
TGTGCCAGCAGCCACCATGGTTATCGGGGAAAGACCGGGGAGCTGTTTTTT
CASSHHGYRGKTGELFF
>TRBJ1-2|many|.|TRBV20-1
TGCAGTGCCCTACCAAGGACAGCCGGCTACACCTTC
CSALPRTAGYTF
>TRBJ2-3|.|TRBD1|TRBV6-1
TGTGCCAGCACTCCGGGACAGAGCACAGATACGCAGTATTTT
CASTPGQSTDTQYF
>TRBJ2-3|many|TRBD1|TRBV12-3/TRBV12-4
TGTGCCAGCAGTTCAGGGGGAGGCACAGATACGCAGTATTTT
CASSSGGGTDTQYF
>TRBJ1-2|few|.|TRBV5-5
TGTGCCAGCAGCTTGCGGGGGGCCGGCTATGGCTACACCTTC
CASSLRGAGYGYTF
>TRBJ1-1|many|.|TRBV19
TGTGCCATTCTGGGGACCTCTGAAGCTTTCTTT
CAILGTSEAFF